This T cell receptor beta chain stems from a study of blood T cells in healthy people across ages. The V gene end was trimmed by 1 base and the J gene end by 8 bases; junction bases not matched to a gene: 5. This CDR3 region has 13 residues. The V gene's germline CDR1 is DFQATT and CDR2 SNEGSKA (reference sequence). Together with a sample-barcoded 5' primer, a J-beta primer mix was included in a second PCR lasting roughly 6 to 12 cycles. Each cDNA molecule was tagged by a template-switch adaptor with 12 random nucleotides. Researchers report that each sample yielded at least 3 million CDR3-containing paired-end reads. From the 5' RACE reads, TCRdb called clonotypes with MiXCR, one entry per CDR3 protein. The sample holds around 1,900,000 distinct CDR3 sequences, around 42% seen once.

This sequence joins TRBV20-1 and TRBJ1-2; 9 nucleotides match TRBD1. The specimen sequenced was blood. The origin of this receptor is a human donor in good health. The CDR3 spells CSARAADRGGYTF. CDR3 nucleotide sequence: TGCAGTGCTAGAGCCGCGGACAGGGGAGGCTACACCTTC.